This T cell receptor beta chain was sequenced in a study of PD-1 blockade in classical Hodgkin lymphoma. About the research overall: With a 2-week interval, patients received intravenous nivolumab at 3 mg/kg.

Notes on the study in general: Among the patients, those starting nivolumab under 1 year after ASCT were excluded. Diminished baseline TCR diversity has been reported in newly diagnosed patients relative to healthy donors.

Patients all relapsed after autologous stem cell transplantation, and there was variation in brentuximab vedotin exposure. The study recorded best responses of complete response, partial response or progressive disease. Clones were read by immunoSEQ multiplex PCR, and TCRdb kept only the in-frame ones, dropping some. The profile shows 30,000 to 45,000 clones, roughly three quarters of them singletons. Trimming cost V 3 bases and J 6 bases, with 9 bases left between them. Germline CDR1 is KGHSH and CDR2 is LQKENI. This CDR3 spans 12 amino acids. Points on this clone: The target antigen is unknown.

The origin of this receptor is a human donor with classical Hodgkin lymphoma. The sample in question was peripheral blood mononuclear cells (PBMCs), obtained before the second cycle of nivolumab. This sequence joins TRBV18 and TRBJ2-7; D possibly corresponds to TRBD1 (6 bases). The CDR3 DNA is TGTGCCAGCTCACCGGACAGCGGCGAGCAGTACTTC. It yields the protein CASSPDSGEQYF.